One and the same sample provided the 5 T cell receptor beta chains below, sequenced in a study of blood T cell repertoires in COVID-19. Clones were sequenced by immunoSEQ multiplex PCR, and TCRdb holds only the in-frame ones, with some missing. Among around 230,000 clones listed, approximately 90% were seen once. The sequenced material came from PBMCs or T cells enriched from blood (not recorded which). These receptors were obtained from a woman in her forties with acute COVID-19.

This chain connects TRBV25-1 to TRBJ1-6; maybe TRBD1 (6 bases). V lost 7 bases, J lost 7 bases, and 17 bases lay in between. CDR3 length: 15 amino acids. Per the germline V gene, CDR1 is MGHDK and CDR2 is SYGVNS. CDR3 in DNA: TGTGCCAGCAATTCCCGCGGGGGCGAGAATTCACCCCTCCACTTT. It specifies CASNSRGGENSPLHF.

The chain combines TRBV18 with TRBJ1-6; possibly TRBD1 for D (6 bases). Trimming removed 6 bases at V and 8 bases at J, with 23 bases between. The CDR3 is 17 residues long. Germline assignment: CDR1 KGHSH and CDR2 LQKENI. CDR3 coding DNA: TGTGCCAGCTCTTCGAGATGGCCCAGAGGGGGGGATTCACCCCTCCACTTT. This codes for CASSSRWPRGGDSPLHF.

Details on this clone: Other DNA sequences from this sample encode an identical CDR3 as well. The V gene is TRBV7-2, the J gene TRBJ1-5; 7 nucleotides agree with TRBD1. Germline V CDR1 and CDR2: SGHTA, FQGNSA. The J segment lost 7 bases and the V segment lost 1 base, leaving 4 bases of the junction unmatched. The CDR3 covers 14 residues. The CDR3 loop is CASSLDAGGQPQHF. CDR3 nucleotide sequence: TGTGCCAGCAGCTTAGATGCAGGGGGGCAGCCCCAGCATTTT.

V gene TRBV13 combines with J gene TRBJ1-2; TRBD1 might be the D (5 bases). The germline V and J ends were trimmed by 3 bases and 12 bases, with 14 bases remaining between them. The CDR3 runs to 12 residues. The germline gives CDR1 PRHDT, CDR2 FYEKMQ (reference sequence). The CDR3 bases are TGTGCCAGCAGCTTCGACAGAAACAGCGACACCTTC. Translating it yields CASSFDRNSDTF.

The rearrangement links TRBV2 to TRBJ2-1, with TRBD2 matching 13 bases. The CDR3 sequence is 15 residues long. The germline CDR1 and CDR2 sequences are SNHLY and FYNNEI. V lost 0 bases, J lost 10 bases, and 3 bases stayed unmatched. CDR3 sequence: CASSEAGTSGIEQFF. Written as DNA, the CDR3 is TGTGCCAGCAGTGAAGCAGGGACTAGCGGGATCGAGCAGTTCTTC.